This T cell receptor beta chain was captured by sequencing in a study of blood T cell repertoires in COVID-19. Study information: Both acute and convalescent COVID-19 samples were obtained from the United States, Italy and Spain. PBMCs, B-cell-depleted T cells, or T cells were the source of the cDNA or gDNA that made up the material.

Source study methods: How many nucleated cells were present was estimated from reference gene primer amplification. Libraries were prepared by immunoSEQ multiplex PCR; TCRdb keeps only in-frame clonotypes and omits some of them. V and J calls and clone size are copied from that table; D and trimming were computed from the DNA. Among about 75,000 clones, about nine tenths were seen once, and the ten largest hold roughly 9.1%. This receptor was taken from a human donor in a cohort sampled during active COVID-19. Sequencing was performed on peripheral blood.

The CDR3 nucleotides are TGTGCCAGCAGTTACTCGGGCCAGGGGGCAGGCAATGAGCAGTTCTTC. It codes for CASSYSGQGAGNEQFF. This rearrangement joins TRBV6-5 to TRBJ2-1, with 8 bases matching TRBD1. V trimming: 0 bases; J trimming: 6 bases; junction bases outside the gene matches: 7. The CDR3 contains 16 residues. Germline assignment: CDR1 MNHEY and CDR2 SVGAGI.